Sequencing of this T cell receptor beta chain was carried out in a study of radiotherapy plus CTLA-4 blockade in lung cancer. The sample holds a few counts of this clone. CDR3 length: 13 amino acids. The germline V gene has CDR1 LGHNA and CDR2 YSLEER. Trimming cost V 0 bases and J 7 bases, with 9 bases left between them. Libraries were prepared by immunoSEQ multiplex PCR; TCRdb keeps only in-frame clonotypes and omits some of them. Here the sample spans tens of thousands of clones, more than 75% being singletons. The starting material was peripheral blood, obtained from a patient treated with radiotherapy plus ipilimumab. The genes are TRBV4-3 and TRBJ1-2; maybe TRBD1 (5 bases). The source is a human donor with non-small cell lung cancer whose response to radiotherapy plus ipilimumab could not be evaluated. This chain's CDR3 is CASSQDHGGGYTF. In nucleotides, the CDR3 is TGCGCCAGCAGCCAAGATCACGGGGGTGGCTACACCTTC.